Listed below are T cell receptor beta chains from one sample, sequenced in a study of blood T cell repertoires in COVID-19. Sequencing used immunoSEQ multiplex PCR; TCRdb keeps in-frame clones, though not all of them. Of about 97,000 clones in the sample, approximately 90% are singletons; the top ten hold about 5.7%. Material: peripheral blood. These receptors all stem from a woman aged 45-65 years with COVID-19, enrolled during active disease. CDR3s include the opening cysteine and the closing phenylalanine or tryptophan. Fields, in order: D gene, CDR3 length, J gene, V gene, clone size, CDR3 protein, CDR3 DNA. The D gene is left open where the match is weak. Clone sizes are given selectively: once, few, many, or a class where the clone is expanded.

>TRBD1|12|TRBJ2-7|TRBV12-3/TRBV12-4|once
CASRTGGYEQYF
TGTGCCAGTCGGACAGGGGGTTACGAGCAGTACTTC
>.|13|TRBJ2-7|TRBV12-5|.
CASGMKSPGEQYF
TGTGCTAGTGGCATGAAAAGTCCAGGGGAGCAGTACTTC
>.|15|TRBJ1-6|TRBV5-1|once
CASSLRGGLDSPLHF
TGCGCCAGCAGCTTGAGGGGGGGGCTCGATTCACCCCTCCACTTT
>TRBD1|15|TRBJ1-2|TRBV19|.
CASSTNRQGDSGYTF
TGTGCCAGTAGTACAAACCGACAGGGAGACAGTGGCTACACCTTC
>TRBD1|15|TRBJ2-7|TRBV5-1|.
CASSLAQGQFYEQYF
TGCGCCAGCAGCTTGGCCCAGGGACAGTTCTACGAGCAGTACTTC
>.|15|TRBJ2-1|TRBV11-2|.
CASSWRGGRWNEQFF
TGTGCCAGCAGCTGGAGGGGGGGCCGATGGAATGAGCAGTTCTTC
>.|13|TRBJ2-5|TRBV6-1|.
CVSSEGVRETQYF
TGTGTCAGCAGTGAGGGCGTTCGGGAGACCCAGTACTTC
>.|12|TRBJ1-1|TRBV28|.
CASSGQSNEAFF
TGTGCCAGCAGTGGGCAGAGCAACGAAGCTTTCTTT
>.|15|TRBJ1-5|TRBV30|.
CAWSVLDGSNQPQHF
TGTGCCTGGAGTGTACTCGACGGGAGCAATCAGCCCCAGCATTTT
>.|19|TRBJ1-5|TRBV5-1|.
CASSSEGSGHPYSNQPQHF
TGCGCCAGCAGTTCCGAGGGCTCGGGCCACCCCTATAGCAATCAGCCCCAGCATTTT
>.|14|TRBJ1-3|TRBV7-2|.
CASSLVAAGNTIYF
TGTGCCAGCAGCTTAGTTGCGGCCGGAAACACCATATATTTT
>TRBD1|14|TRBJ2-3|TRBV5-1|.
CASSNRGSTDTQYF
TGCGCCAGCAGTAACAGGGGAAGCACAGATACGCAGTATTTT
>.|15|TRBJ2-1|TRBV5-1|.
CASSQTGYVNNEQFF
TGCGCCAGCAGTCAAACAGGGTACGTCAACAATGAGCAGTTCTTC
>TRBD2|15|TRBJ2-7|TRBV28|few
CASSPMRGVSYEQYF
TGTGCCAGCAGCCCTATGCGGGGGGTTTCCTACGAGCAGTACTTC
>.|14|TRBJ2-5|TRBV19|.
CASSMGGRQETQYF
TGTGCCAGTAGTATGGGGGGTAGACAAGAGACCCAGTACTTC
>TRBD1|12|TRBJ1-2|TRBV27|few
CASSPNRGGYTF
TGTGCCAGCAGCCCAAACAGGGGCGGCTACACCTTC
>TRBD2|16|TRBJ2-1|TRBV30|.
CAWSVLAGGAYNEQFF
TGTGCCTGGAGTGTACTTGCGGGGGGGGCCTACAATGAGCAGTTCTTC
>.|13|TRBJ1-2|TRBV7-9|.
CASSLANRDGYTF
TGTGCCAGCAGCTTGGCTAACAGGGATGGCTACACCTTC
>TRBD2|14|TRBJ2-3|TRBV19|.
CASNLAGGTDTQYF
TGTGCCAGTAACCTAGCGGGGGGAACAGATACGCAGTATTTT
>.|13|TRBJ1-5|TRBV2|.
CASRGGANQPQHF
TGTGCCAGCAGGGGGGGGGCTAATCAGCCCCAGCATTTT
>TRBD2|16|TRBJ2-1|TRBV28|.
CASSSPAGVLYNEQFF
TGTGCCAGCAGTTCACCAGCGGGGGTACTTTACAATGAGCAGTTCTTC
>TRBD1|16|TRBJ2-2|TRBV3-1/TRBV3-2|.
CASSQDWTGRTGELFF
TGTGCCAGCAGCCAAGATTGGACAGGTCGAACCGGGGAGCTGTTTTTT
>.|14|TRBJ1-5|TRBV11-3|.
CASSLSSENQPQHF
TGTGCCAGCAGTTTATCCAGCGAGAATCAGCCCCAGCATTTT
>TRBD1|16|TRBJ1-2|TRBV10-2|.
CASSDSPGQGYGGYTF
TGCGCCAGCAGTGACTCCCCGGGACAGGGATACGGTGGCTACACCTTC
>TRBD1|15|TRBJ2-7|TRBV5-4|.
CASSRGDRVGNEQYF
TGTGCCAGCAGCAGGGGAGACAGGGTAGGGAACGAGCAGTACTTC
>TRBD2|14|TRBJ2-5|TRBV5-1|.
CASGPSGGGETQYF
TGCGCCAGCGGACCTAGCGGGGGGGGAGAGACCCAGTACTTC
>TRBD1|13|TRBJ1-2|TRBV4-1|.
CASSRGQGYGYTF
TGCGCCAGCAGCCGGGGACAGGGGTATGGCTACACCTTC
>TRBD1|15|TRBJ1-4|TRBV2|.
CASSPTGGPNEKLFF
TGTGCCAGCAGTCCCACAGGGGGGCCAAATGAAAAACTGTTTTTT
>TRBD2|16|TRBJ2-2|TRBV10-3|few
CAISDPSGGFTGELFF
TGTGCCATCAGTGACCCTAGCGGGGGTTTCACCGGGGAGCTGTTTTTT
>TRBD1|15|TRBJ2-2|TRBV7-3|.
CASSSDRVGAGELFF
TGTGCCAGCAGCTCTGACAGGGTTGGGGCCGGGGAGCTGTTTTTT
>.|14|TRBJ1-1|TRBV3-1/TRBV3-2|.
CASSEQGGGTEAFF
TGTGCCAGCAGCGAACAGGGCGGTGGGACTGAAGCTTTCTTT
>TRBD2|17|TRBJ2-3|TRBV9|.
CASSDLIGALAGDTQYF
TGTGCCAGCAGCGACCTAATAGGGGCCCTAGCGGGAGATACGCAGTATTTT
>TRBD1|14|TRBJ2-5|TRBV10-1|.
CASSEGTAQETQYF
TGCGCCAGCAGTGAGGGGACAGCCCAAGAGACCCAGTACTTC
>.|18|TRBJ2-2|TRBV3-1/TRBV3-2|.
CASSPWTEPTTNTGELFF
TGTGCCAGCAGCCCGTGGACAGAACCAACCACGAACACCGGGGAGCTGTTTTTT
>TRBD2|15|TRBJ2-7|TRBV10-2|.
CASRSGTSGIYEQYF
TGCGCCAGCAGGAGCGGGACTAGCGGAATCTACGAGCAGTACTTC
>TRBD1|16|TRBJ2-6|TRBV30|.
CASGTGGSSGANVLTF
TGTGCATCGGGGACAGGTGGATCCTCTGGGGCCAACGTCCTGACTTTC
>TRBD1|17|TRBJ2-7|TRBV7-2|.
CASSLARTGAGSYEQYF
TGTGCCAGCAGCTTAGCGAGGACAGGCGCGGGCTCCTACGAGCAGTACTTC
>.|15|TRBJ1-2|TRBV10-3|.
CAISEEATQNYGYTF
TGTGCCATCAGTGAAGAGGCAACACAAAACTATGGCTACACCTTC
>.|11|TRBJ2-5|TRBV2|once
CASTQEETQYF
TGTGCCAGCACCCAGGAAGAGACCCAGTACTTC
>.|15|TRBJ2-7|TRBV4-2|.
CASSQGTSVTYEQYF
TGTGCCAGCAGCCAAGGCACGAGCGTAACCTACGAGCAGTACTTC
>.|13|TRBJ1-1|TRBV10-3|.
CAISDLEYFEAFF
TGTGCCATCAGTGACCTTGAGTATTTTGAAGCTTTCTTT
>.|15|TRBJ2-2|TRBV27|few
CASSLLSRGTGELFF
TGTGCCAGCAGTTTATTGTCCCGGGGCACCGGGGAGCTGTTTTTT
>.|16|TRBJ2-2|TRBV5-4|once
CASSSEGRGLSGELFF
TGTGCCAGCAGCTCCGAGGGCCGGGGGTTGTCCGGGGAGCTGTTTTTT
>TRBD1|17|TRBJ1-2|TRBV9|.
CASSATGQGILGDGYTF
TGTGCCAGCAGCGCGACGGGACAGGGCATTTTGGGGGATGGCTACACCTTC
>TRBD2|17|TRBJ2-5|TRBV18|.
CASSPPRSGAFQETQYF
TGTGCCAGCTCACCACCGCGTAGCGGGGCGTTCCAAGAGACCCAGTACTTC
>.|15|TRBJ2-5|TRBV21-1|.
CASSDRYRVNETQYF
TGTGCCAGCAGTGACCGTTACAGGGTGAACGAGACCCAGTACTTC
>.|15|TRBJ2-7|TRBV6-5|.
CASLSPGSLSYEQYF
TGTGCCAGCCTTAGCCCGGGGTCCCTCTCCTACGAGCAGTACTTC